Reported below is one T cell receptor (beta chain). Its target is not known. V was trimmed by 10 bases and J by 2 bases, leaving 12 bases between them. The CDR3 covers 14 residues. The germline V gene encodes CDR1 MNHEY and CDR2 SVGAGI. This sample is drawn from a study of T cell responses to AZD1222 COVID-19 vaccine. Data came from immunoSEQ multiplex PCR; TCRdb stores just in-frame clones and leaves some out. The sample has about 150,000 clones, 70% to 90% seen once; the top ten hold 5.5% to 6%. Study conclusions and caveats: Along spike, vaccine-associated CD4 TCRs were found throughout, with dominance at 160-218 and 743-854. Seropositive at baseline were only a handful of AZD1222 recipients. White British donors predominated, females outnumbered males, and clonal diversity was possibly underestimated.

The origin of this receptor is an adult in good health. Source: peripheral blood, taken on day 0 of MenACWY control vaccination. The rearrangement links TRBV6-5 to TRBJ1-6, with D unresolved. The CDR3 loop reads CATHRGTYNSPLHF. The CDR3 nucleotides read TGTGCCACCCATCGGGGAACCTATAATTCACCCCTCCACTTT.